Listed here is a single T cell receptor (beta chain). Its target is unknown. The data stem from a study of blood T cells in healthy people across ages. CDR3 length: 20 amino acids. V gave up 3 bases and J gave up 10 bases; unmatched junction bases: 22. With a J-beta primer mix and a sample-barcoded 5' primer, a second PCR ran 7 to 11 cycles. Using its own MiXCR run on the 5' RACE reads, TCRdb lists one record per CDR3 protein. The sample gives some 790,000 distinct CDR3 sequences, 29% of which show up once; approximately 15% is in the top ten. Findings of the study overall: Expanded clonotype shifts may have been confounded, as the donors had an unknown CMV status. Diversity estimates from one million T cells were considered underestimates.

In terms of origin and age, donors were healthy Caucasian individuals from Russia aged about 6 to 90. Per-sample yields of isolated PBMCs were at least 6 million. This sequence joins TRBV12-3 or TRBV12-4 and TRBJ2-3, with 13 bases lining up with TRBD2. Sequencing was done on a sample of blood. This clonotype was sampled from a woman older than 75 in good health. The CDR3 here is CASSFPWGVLAGGLGDAQYF. The CDR3 bases are TGTGCCAGCAGTTTCCCCTGGGGGGTACTAGCGGGGGGGCTGGGGGATGCGCAGTATTTT.